A single sample gave rise to the 8 T cell receptor beta chains below, sequenced in a study of beta chain features in type 1 diabetes. Study results and caveats: Shorter TCRB CDR3s, moderately but significantly so, marked every one of the four CD4+ subsets in Type 1 diabetes patients.

All of the isolated RNA was reverse transcribed, so expressed TCRB transcripts were sequenced. Sequenced by immunoSEQ multiplex PCR; TCRdb stores in-frame clones only, minus some. The sample shows a few hundred thousand clones, 13% of them seen only once. These TCRs' antigens remain unknown. Sample: naive CD4+ T cells from blood. These receptors all stem from a woman in her late teens or twenties with type 1 diabetes.

The V gene is TRBV11-2, the J gene TRBJ2-3, with 12 bases matching TRBD2. V lost 5 bases and J lost 6; bases outside the gene matches: 9. This CDR3 region has 16 residues. Germline lookup yields CDR1 SGHAT and CDR2 FQNNGV. This CDR3 reads CASSRPTSGSVDTQYF. CDR3 nucleotides: TGTGCCAGCAGCCGACCGACTAGCGGGAGTGTGGATACGCAGTATTTT.

The chain links TRBV6-1 to TRBJ2-7, with unresolved D. Looked up from germline, CDR1 is MNHNS and CDR2 is SASEGT. V lost 5 bases and J lost 3, with 11 bases in between. The CDR3 is 13 residues long. CDR3 sequence: CASSSFLDYEQYF. CDR3 nucleotides: TGTGCCAGCAGTTCGTTTTTAGACTACGAGCAGTACTTC.

In this sample, this clone turned up a few times. Other DNA sequences in the sample encode the same CDR3. The V call is TRBV30, the J call TRBJ1-1; no clear D gene. This CDR3 has 12 residues. Germline CDR1 reads GTSNPN; CDR2 reads SVGIG (reference sequence). V lost 2 bases, J lost 5 bases, and 9 bases lay in between. Here the CDR3 reads CAWSRRVTEAFF. The CDR3 region has the DNA TGTGCCTGGAGTCGGCGGGTGACTGAAGCTTTCTTT.

This clone was seen a handful of times. The chain links TRBV7-9 to TRBJ2-7; no firm D call. CDR1 is SEHNR, CDR2 FQNEAQ, per germline (reference sequence). CDR3 length: 12 amino acids. Trimming pared 1 base from V and 7 bases from J, leaving 8 bases between. The DNA for the CDR3 is TGTGCCAGCAGCTTAGTGACCGGGGAGCAGTACGTC. Encoded protein: CASSLVTGEQYV.

This rearrangement joins TRBV5-1 to TRBJ1-2, with a weak D call TRBD1 (5 bases). The germline V and J ends were trimmed by 0 bases and 6 bases, with 12 bases remaining between them. There are 14 residues in the CDR3. Germline V gene data show CDR1 as SGHRS and CDR2 as YFSETQ. In DNA, the CDR3 is TGCGCCAGCAGCTTGGCGAGCAGGGAAGATGGCTACACCTTC. The encoded protein is CASSLASREDGYTF.

The chain combines TRBV28 with TRBJ1-5, with 7 bases matching TRBD1. Per the germline V gene, CDR1 is MDHEN and CDR2 is SYDVKM. The trim removed 6 bases at V and 6 bases at J, leaving 8 bases unmatched. The CDR3 totals 14 residues. In nucleotides, the CDR3 is TGTGCCAGCAGACTTGGGACAGTCCCTCAGCCCCAGCATTTT. Translation gives CASRLGTVPQPQHF.

This clone has a handful of counts. V gene TRBV7-9 combines with J gene TRBJ2-1; TRBD2 is a possible D gene (6 bases). V lost 1 base and J lost 7, with 14 bases in between. CDR3 size: 15 residues. Germline CDR1 and CDR2: SEHNR and FQNEAQ (reference sequence). CDR3 in amino acids: CASSLGGASVNEQFF. Written as DNA, the CDR3 is TGTGCCAGCAGCTTAGGAGGGGCTAGCGTGAATGAGCAGTTCTTC.

This clone has just a few counts. The chain has TRBV7-2 and TRBJ1-2, with TRBD1 as a possible D gene (5 bases). Germline lookup yields CDR1 SGHTA and CDR2 FQGNSA. Trimming left V 0 bases short and J 2 bases short, with 10 bases between. The CDR3 is 15 residues long. The CDR3 DNA sequence: TGTGCCAGCAGCTTAGCCCCCCCAGGGAACTATGGCTACACCTTC. As protein: CASSLAPPGNYGYTF.